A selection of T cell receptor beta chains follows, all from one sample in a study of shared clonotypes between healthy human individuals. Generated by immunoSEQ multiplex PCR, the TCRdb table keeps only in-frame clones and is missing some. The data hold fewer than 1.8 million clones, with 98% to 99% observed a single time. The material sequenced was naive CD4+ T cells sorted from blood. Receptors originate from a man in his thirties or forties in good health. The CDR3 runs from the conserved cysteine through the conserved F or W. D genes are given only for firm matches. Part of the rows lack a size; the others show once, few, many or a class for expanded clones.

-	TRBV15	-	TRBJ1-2	TGTGCCACCAGCAGACCCCCGGGGTATGGCTACACCTTC	CATSRPPGYGYTF
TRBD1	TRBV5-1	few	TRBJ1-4	TGCGCCAGCAGCGGACAGGGGGCAACTAATGAAAAACTGTTTTTT	CASSGQGATNEKLFF
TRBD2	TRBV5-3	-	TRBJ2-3	TGTGCCAGAAGCCCACGAACTAGCGGCCGCACAGATACGCAGTATTTT	CARSPRTSGRTDTQYF
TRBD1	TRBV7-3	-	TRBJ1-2	TGTGCCAGCAGCCAGGACAGGGACTATGGCTACACCTTC	CASSQDRDYGYTF
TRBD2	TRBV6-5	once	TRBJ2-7	TGTGCCAGCAGTTGGCGGACTAGTTACGTCGGCGAGCAGTACTTC	CASSWRTSYVGEQYF
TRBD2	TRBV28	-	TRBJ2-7	TGTGCCAGCAGTCCAAATAGCGGGAGGTACGAGCAGTACTTC	CASSPNSGRYEQYF
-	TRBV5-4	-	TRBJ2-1	TGTGCCAGCAGCTCCTACAATGAGCAGTTCTTC	CASSSYNEQFF
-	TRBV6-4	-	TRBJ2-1	TGTGCCAGCAGCAAAGGACCGTCAGCCTACTACAATGAGCAGTTCTTC	CASSKGPSAYYNEQFF
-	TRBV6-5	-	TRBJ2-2	TGTGCCAGCAGTACCCGTGGCGGGGAGCTGTTTTTT	CASSTRGGELFF
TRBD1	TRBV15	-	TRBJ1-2	TGTGCCACCAGCAGAGATCAGGGGGCCCTTGGCTACACCTTC	CATSRDQGALGYTF
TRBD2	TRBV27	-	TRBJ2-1	TGTGCCAGCAGTCCGATCCCGGGACTAGCGGGCTCCTACAATGAGCAGTTCTTC	CASSPIPGLAGSYNEQFF
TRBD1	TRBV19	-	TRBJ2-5	TGTGCCAGTAGCTTTTATGGGACAGGGGGCTTGAAGACCCAGTACTTC	CASSFYGTGGLKTQYF
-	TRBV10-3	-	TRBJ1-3	TGTGCCATCAGCGCTTCTGGAGGAAACACCATATATTTT	CAISASGGNTIYF
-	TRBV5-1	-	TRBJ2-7	TGCGCCAGCAGCCCCTTCCGGGAAGAGCAGTACTTC	CASSPFREEQYF
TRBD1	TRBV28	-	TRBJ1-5	TGTGCCAGCAGTCCAGGACAGGGGTTTCAGCCCCAGCATTTT	CASSPGQGFQPQHF
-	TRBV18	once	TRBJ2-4	TGTGCCAGCTCACCATCCCTAGAAAACATTCAGTACTTC	CASSPSLENIQYF
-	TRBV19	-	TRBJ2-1	TGTGCCAGTAGTGATCGGGCTACCTACAATGAGCAGTTCTTC	CASSDRATYNEQFF
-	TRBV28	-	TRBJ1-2	TGTGCCAGCAGTTTCACAGGCAACTATGGCTACACCTTC	CASSFTGNYGYTF